This is a list of T cell receptor beta chains from one sample in a study of T cells in Graves' hyperthyroidism and ophthalmopathy. TCRdb recomputed calls from the multiplex PCR reads with MiXCR, one row per CDR3 protein. The sample lists roughly 380,000 distinct CDR3 sequences, about 14% seen once, with less than 25% in the top ten. The specimen sequenced was blood. These receptors were obtained from a man aged 25-40 years with Graves' hyperthyroidism that later progressed to Graves' ophthalmopathy. Both conserved end residues are part of each CDR3. The D gene is left open where the match is weak. Expanded clones get a size class; other rows say once, few or many, or leave the size out.

V	D	size	length	J	CDR3	DNA
TRBV14	NA	many	15	TRBJ1-3	CASSQAAGIGNTIYF	TGTGCCAGCAGCCAAGCAGCGGGGATCGGAAACACCATATATTTT
TRBV10-2	TRBD2	few	13	TRBJ2-5	CASSAGGIETQYF	TGCGCCAGCAGTGCGGGGGGGATAGAGACCCAGTACTTC
TRBV28	NA	many	14	TRBJ1-3	CASSSSGFGNTIYF	TGTGCCAGCAGTTCATCCGGGTTTGGAAACACCATATATTTT
TRBV11-2	NA	many	15	TRBJ1-4	CASSLSGGAAEKLFF	TGTGCCAGCAGCCTATCGGGGGGCGCGGCTGAAAAACTGTTTTTT
TRBV6-5	NA	few	15	TRBJ2-1	CASSYPASSYNEQFF	TGTGCCAGCAGTTACCCGGCTAGCTCCTACAATGAGCAGTTCTTC
TRBV28	NA	few	13	TRBJ2-1	CGSGTPTSNEQFF	TGTGGCAGCGGGACACCCACCAGCAATGAGCAGTTCTTC
TRBV18	NA	many	14	TRBJ1-5	CASSPEGRNQPQHF	TGTGCCAGCTCACCGGAAGGACGAAATCAGCCCCAGCATTTT
TRBV7-2	TRBD2	many	15	TRBJ2-2	CASKASGGDSGELFF	TGTGCCAGCAAGGCTAGCGGGGGGGATTCCGGGGAGCTGTTTTTT
TRBV5-1	NA	many	14	TRBJ1-1	CASSFNSLNTEAFF	TGCGCCAGCAGCTTTAACAGCTTGAACACTGAAGCTTTCTTT
TRBV9	NA	few	13	TRBJ1-1	CASSAGGETEAFF	TGTGCCAGCAGCGCAGGAGGGGAAACTGAAGCTTTCTTT
TRBV11-3	NA	many	13	TRBJ2-3	CASSLGTTDTQYF	TGTGCCAGCAGCTTAGGGACTACAGATACGCAGTATTTT
TRBV27	NA	few	15	TRBJ2-1	CASSLISGSSNEQFF	TGTGCCAGCAGTTTGATCTCCGGTAGCAGCAATGAGCAGTTCTTC
TRBV5-1	NA	few	17	TRBJ2-2	CASSLREGAWNTGELFF	TGCGCCAGCAGCCTCCGGGAGGGGGCCTGGAACACCGGGGAGCTGTTTTTT
TRBV27	NA	many	17	TRBJ1-6	CASSLRSRDLRNSPLHF	TGTGCCAGCAGTTTACGGAGCCGTGACCTCAGAAATTCACCCCTCCACTTT
TRBV28	TRBD2	many	17	TRBJ2-1	CASSPSRLAGARDEQFF	TGTGCCAGCAGTCCTTCCCGACTAGCGGGGGCCAGGGATGAGCAGTTCTTC
TRBV7-9	NA	NA	17	TRBJ1-2	CASSLAYRERFSDGYTF	TGTGCCAGCAGCTTAGCTTACAGGGAACGGTTCTCAGATGGCTACACCTTC
TRBV20-1	NA	NA	14	TRBJ2-7	CSALDRQSSYEQYF	TGCAGTGCCCTGGACAGACAAAGCTCCTACGAGCAGTACTTC
TRBV5-8	NA	many	14	TRBJ1-6	CASSRGSYNSPLHF	TGTGCCAGCAGCCGGGGGAGCTATAATTCACCCCTCCACTTT
TRBV6-5	NA	few	16	TRBJ2-7	CASSYSGTRKRDEQYF	TGTGCCAGCAGTTACTCGGGGACCCGAAAACGGGACGAGCAGTACTTC
TRBV27	NA	few	16	TRBJ1-5	CASSLSFPSSNQPQHF	TGTGCCAGCAGTTTATCGTTCCCCTCTAGCAATCAGCCCCAGCATTTT
TRBV7-2	NA	many	18	TRBJ2-5	CASSLAVPSPTTSETQYF	TGTGCCAGCAGCTTAGCAGTCCCTAGCCCTACCACGAGTGAGACCCAGTACTTC
TRBV15	NA	NA	15	TRBJ1-1	CATSIRDRHFTEAFF	TGTGCCACCAGCATTCGCGACAGGCACTTTACTGAAGCTTTCTTT
TRBV12-3/TRBV12-4	NA	few	15	TRBJ1-4	CASSFISGLGEKLFF	TGTGCCAGCAGTTTTATTAGCGGCCTGGGGGAAAAACTGTTTTTT
TRBV6-1	NA	many	14	TRBJ1-1	CASSEYAPNTEAFF	TGTGCCAGCAGTGAATACGCTCCGAACACTGAAGCTTTCTTT
TRBV10-3	NA	NA	16	TRBJ2-1	CAISDLGGGPYNEQFF	TGTGCCATCAGTGATTTAGGGGGGGGACCCTACAATGAGCAGTTCTTC
TRBV7-8	NA	many	15	TRBJ1-6	CASSLVPGDYSPLHF	TGTGCCAGCAGCTTAGTTCCAGGGGACTATTCACCCCTCCACTTT
TRBV11-3	TRBD2	many	16	TRBJ2-3	CASSPRLAGGRNTQYF	TGTGCCAGCAGCCCAAGACTAGCGGGGGGGCGGAACACGCAGTATTTT
TRBV6-1	TRBD2	many	16	TRBJ2-2	CASSTGTSPNTGELFF	TGTGCCAGCAGTACAGGGACTAGCCCGAACACCGGGGAGCTGTTTTTT
TRBV28	NA	many	14	TRBJ1-2	CASSLPGSNYGYTF	TGTGCCAGCAGTTTGCCAGGTTCTAACTATGGCTACACCTTC
TRBV3-1	TRBD1	NA	16	TRBJ2-5	CASSPRQGDSLETQYF	TGTGCCAGCAGCCCCAGACAGGGGGACAGCTTGGAGACCCAGTACTTC
TRBV30	NA	few	15	TRBJ1-3	CAWSAPGISGNTIYF	TGTGCCTGGAGTGCCCCGGGGATCTCTGGAAACACCATATATTTT
TRBV10-3	NA	NA	14	TRBJ1-1	CAISVRTVITEAFF	TGTGCCATCAGTGTGAGGACAGTAATCACTGAAGCTTTCTTT
TRBV27	TRBD1	many	17	TRBJ2-3	CASSFRVGTELSDTQYF	TGTGCCAGCAGTTTTCGAGTTGGGACAGAACTTTCAGATACGCAGTATTTT
TRBV24-1	NA	NA	14	TRBJ1-2	CATSGEGFYYGYTF	TGTGCCACCAGTGGTGAGGGTTTCTACTATGGCTACACCTTC
TRBV6-6	NA	few	14	TRBJ2-7	CASSYSIVHYEQYF	TGTGCCAGCAGTTACTCGATAGTCCACTACGAGCAGTACTTC
TRBV13	NA	many	16	TRBJ1-6	CASSLSREGRHSPLHF	TGTGCCAGCAGCTTATCTCGCGAGGGGCGGCATTCACCCCTCCACTTT
TRBV12-3/TRBV12-4	NA	many	14	TRBJ1-4	CASSQSRVVEKLFF	TGTGCCAGCAGCCAGAGCAGGGTGGTTGAAAAACTGTTTTTT
TRBV28	NA	many	16	TRBJ1-5	CASSPILRESNQPQHF	TGTGCCAGCAGTCCCATCTTGCGGGAAAGCAATCAGCCCCAGCATTTT
TRBV2	TRBD1	many	14	TRBJ1-1	CASRNRGAHTEAFF	TGTGCCAGCAGAAACAGGGGGGCACACACTGAAGCTTTCTTT
TRBV29-1	TRBD1	many	14	TRBJ2-5	CSVVPRGPQETQYF	TGCAGCGTCGTACCAAGGGGGCCCCAAGAGACCCAGTACTTC
TRBV20-1	TRBD1	few	16	TRBJ1-5	CSARIGGRDRAQPQHF	TGCAGTGCTAGGATCGGGGGCCGGGACAGGGCTCAGCCCCAGCATTTT
TRBV6-1	TRBD2	NA	12	TRBJ2-3	CASSAAGYTQYF	TGTGCCAGCAGTGCAGCGGGGTATACGCAGTATTTT
TRBV27	NA	many	13	TRBJ2-7	CASSLSFRYEQYF	TGTGCCAGCAGTTTAAGTTTTCGCTACGAGCAGTACTTC
TRBV2	NA	many	15	TRBJ1-3	CASTYLRGSGNTIYF	TGTGCCAGCACTTACCTCCGGGGGAGTGGAAACACCATATATTTT
TRBV28	NA	NA	11	TRBJ2-7	CVSSLSREQYF	TGTGTCAGCAGTTTATCGCGAGAGCAGTACTTC
TRBV24-1	TRBD1	NA	17	TRBJ2-2	CATSDQDRGSNTGELFF	TGTGCCACCAGTGACCAGGACAGGGGATCGAACACCGGGGAGCTGTTTTTT
TRBV10-3	TRBD2	NA	15	TRBJ2-5	CAISSSGAGAETQYF	TGTGCCATCAGTTCTAGCGGGGCGGGAGCAGAGACCCAGTACTTC
TRBV7-2	TRBD1	few	18	TRBJ2-3	CAGSLAHGTGSSTDTQYF	TGTGCCGGCAGCTTAGCGCACGGGACAGGGAGTAGCACAGATACGCAGTATTTT
TRBV12-3/TRBV12-4	NA	many	14	TRBJ2-2	CASSFYRNTGELFF	TGTGCCAGCAGTTTTTACAGAAACACCGGGGAGCTGTTTTTT
TRBV5-4	TRBD1	NA	16	TRBJ2-6	CASSPNRGAPALEMTF	TGTGCCAGCAGCCCGAACAGGGGGGCTCCGGCACTGGAAATGACTTTC
TRBV5-1	TRBD1	many	14	TRBJ2-1	CASNRDREGDEQFF	TGCGCCAGCAACCGGGACAGGGAGGGGGATGAGCAGTTCTTC
TRBV28	NA	many	14	TRBJ2-1	CASSFRGHYNEQFF	TGTGCCAGCAGTTTTCGGGGACACTACAATGAGCAGTTCTTC
TRBV27	TRBD2	many	20	TRBJ2-5	CASSHPSPGLAGGATETQYF	TGTGCCAGCAGTCACCCCTCGCCGGGACTAGCGGGGGGGGCGACAGAGACCCAGTACTTC